This T cell receptor (beta chain) is from a study of CXCR3-negative and CXCR3-positive naive CD8 T cells. Study-level information: The dataset comprises 110 million to 150 million TRB reads in total, with about 1.5 +/- 0.3 million reads per library.

Every individual CD8+ T cell subset underwent sorting in triplicate at around 300,000 cells apiece. In preparing the TRB cDNA libraries, 5' RACE with UMI labels was used. No DNA is given; TCRdb re-called the 5' RACE reads and lists each CDR3 protein once. The data show about 62,000 distinct CDR3 sequences, and the top ten clones hold 3.5% to 5%. Germline loops: CDR1 SEHNR, CDR2 FQNEAQ (reference sequence). The CDR3 spans 17 residues. In regard to this clonotype: Antigen specificity is unknown.

General study results and limits: Comparably high diversity marked both naive subsets, whereas memory CD8+ cells had much lower diversity. Partial loss of CXCR3 expression followed cryopreservation; most assays used fresh PBMCs.

This TCR came from a human donor in good health. Some clones in this sample may be carry-over from other donors' samples. The chain joins TRBV7-9 to TRBJ1-4; TCRdb's D call, TRBD1, is unchecked because there is no DNA. The specimen was naive CXCR3- CD8+ T cells from blood. Subset specified: CD45RO-CCR7+CD27+CD95- naive CD8+ T cells lacking CXCR3 (TNR3-). The CDR3 loop reads CASNHPVGAMSNEKLFF.